The source of this T cell receptor (beta chain) is a study of blood T cell repertoires in COVID-19. Study at large: From the United States, Italy and Spain came samples of acute and convalescent COVID-19. T cells, B-cell-depleted T cells, or PBMCs supplied cDNA or gDNA.

As originally analysed: Amplification of reference gene primers provided the estimated nucleated cell counts. Data came from immunoSEQ multiplex PCR; TCRdb stores just in-frame clones and leaves some out. Clone size and the V and J calls come from that table; the DNA yielded D and trimming. The sample has 87,000 or so clones; roughly 84% are singletons. The CDR3 has 15 residues. With 4 bases removed from V and 1 base from J, the gap between germline ends came to 13 bases. Germline V gives CDR1 LGHDT, CDR2 YNNKEL (reference sequence). The clonotype was recovered from a woman aged 80 or over in a cohort sampled during active or convalescent COVID-19. Sequencing input: peripheral blood. The J gene is TRBJ1-1, the V gene TRBV3-1 (or the pseudogene TRBV3-2); D might be TRBD1 (5 bases). The CDR3 loop reads CASSRVLGGNTEAFF. The CDR3 DNA reads TGTGCCAGCAGCCGCGTCCTGGGGGGGAACACTGAAGCTTTCTTT.